Listed here is a single T cell receptor (beta chain). The data derive from a study of blood T cell repertoires in COVID-19. On the study more broadly: The study drew acute and convalescent COVID-19 samples from the United States, Italy and Spain. PBMCs, B-cell-depleted T cells, or T cells were the source of the cDNA or gDNA that made up the material.

CDR3 length: 16 residues. V was clipped by 0 bases and J by 0 bases, with 13 bases between them. Germline CDR1 and CDR2: SGDLS and YYNGEE. Per the study methods: Reference gene primer amplification gave nucleated cell count estimates. Profiling relied on immunoSEQ multiplex PCR, and the TCRdb table lists in-frame clones only, not all of them. V, J and clone size derive from that table, while D and trimming were established from the DNA sequence. The sample lists roughly 100,000 clones, 84% seen once, with about a tenth in the top ten. The sample comprised peripheral blood. This TCR came from a man in his forties or fifties with active or convalescent COVID-19. The V gene is TRBV9, the J gene TRBJ2-7, with D possibly being TRBD2 (5 bases). The chain's CDR3 is CASSVGGSLSSYEQYF. The CDR3, as DNA: TGTGCCAGCAGCGTAGGAGGGTCCCTGAGCTCCTACGAGCAGTACTTC.